The T cell receptor beta chain described here comes from a study of control samples from healthy donors and cancer patients (dated by TCRdb to about 2020). Its CDR3 holds 12 amino acids, cysteine through phenylalanine. CDR3 DNA only is kept here, 36 bases in frame from base 1. V is shortened by 6 bases, J by 10 bases, and the region joining them spans 15 bases. The library was prepared using the immunoSEQ multiplex PCR assay. TCRdb obtained this table from immuneACCESS and retained in-frame rearrangements with V and J assigned. These tables miss some clones; where compared with another copy, unresolved V genes account for less than half of the shortfall, and the remainder is unexplained. The sample table records 110,000 or so clones; just over 90% of these occur just once. The top ten constitute 3.5% to 4.5% of the sample. Comments on this clone: This receptor's antigen is unknown. No much larger clonotype is one base removed from it; base qualities were not supplied.

In this chain, TRBV12-3 or TRBV12-4 is recombined with TRBJ1-1; the D gene cannot be named for sure. This receptor was obtained from a human donor in good health. The donor label of this sample is uncertain. What was sequenced was blood. The DNA reads as follows: TGTGCCAGCAGGCCCCTTTTGGTAGGAGCTTTCTTT. Its protein reads: CASRPLLVGAFF.